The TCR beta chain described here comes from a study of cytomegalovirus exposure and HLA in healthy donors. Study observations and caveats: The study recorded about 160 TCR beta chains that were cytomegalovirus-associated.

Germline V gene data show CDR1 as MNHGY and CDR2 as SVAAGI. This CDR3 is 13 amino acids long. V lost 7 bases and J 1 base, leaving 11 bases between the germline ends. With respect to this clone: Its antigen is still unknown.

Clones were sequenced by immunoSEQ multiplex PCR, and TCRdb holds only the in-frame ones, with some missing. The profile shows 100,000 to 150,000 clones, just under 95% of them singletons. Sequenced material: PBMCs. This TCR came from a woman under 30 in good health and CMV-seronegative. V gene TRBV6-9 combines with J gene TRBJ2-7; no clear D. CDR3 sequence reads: CASMGRHSYEQYF. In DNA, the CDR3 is TGTGCCAGCATGGGCAGGCATTCCTACGAGCAGTACTTC.